The sequence of this T cell receptor beta chain was determined in a study of cytomegalovirus exposure and HLA in healthy donors. Study results and caveats: Reportedly, fewer N-insertions than the approximately 610-donor mean appeared in an Asian-associated ancestry cluster in a later analysis. A previous analysis found most TCR beta V segments productive roughly 90% or roughly 30% of the time. V- and J-gene trimming of TCR beta was linked (in a later analysis) to a missense DCLRE1C variant.

This PCR relied on a set of 60 Vbeta primers and 13 Jbeta primers. Method: immunoSEQ multiplex PCR; TCRdb's copy keeps in-frame clones and lacks some. This repertoire shows approximately 130,000 clones, 75% to 80% found once; its top ten account for less than 1.1%. V gave up 5 bases and J gave up 0 bases, with 19 bases separating them. The V gene's germline CDR1 is SGHDT and CDR2 YYEEEE. The CDR3 runs 17 residues. This clone was detected once. Its antigen is currently unknown. The chain is built from TRBV5-6 and TRBJ2-3; TRBD2 might be the D (5 bases). Sequencing was done on a sample of PBMCs. The sequence came from a male donor in good health and CMV-seronegative. The CDR3 spells CASRGRSRGLSTDTQYF. The CDR3, as DNA: TGTGCCAGCAGGGGTCGCTCCCGGGGTCTGAGCACAGATACGCAGTATTTT.